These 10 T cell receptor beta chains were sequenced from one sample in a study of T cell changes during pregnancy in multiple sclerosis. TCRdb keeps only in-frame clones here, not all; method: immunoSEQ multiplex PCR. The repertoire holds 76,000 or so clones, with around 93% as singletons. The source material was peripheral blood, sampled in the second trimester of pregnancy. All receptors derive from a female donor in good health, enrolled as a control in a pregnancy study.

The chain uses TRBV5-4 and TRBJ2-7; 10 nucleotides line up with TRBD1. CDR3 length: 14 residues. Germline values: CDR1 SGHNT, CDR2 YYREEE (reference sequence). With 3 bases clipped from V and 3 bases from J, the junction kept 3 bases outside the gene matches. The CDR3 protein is CASSSRTGGYEQYF. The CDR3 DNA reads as TGTGCCAGCAGCTCCCGGACAGGGGGCTACGAGCAGTACTTC. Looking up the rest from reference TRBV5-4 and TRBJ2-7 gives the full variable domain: ETGVTQSPTHLIKTRGQQVTLRCSSQSGHNTVSWYQQALGQGPQFIFQYYREEENGRGNFPPRFSGLQFPNYSSELNVNALELDDSALYLCASSSRTGGYEQYFGPGTRLTVT.

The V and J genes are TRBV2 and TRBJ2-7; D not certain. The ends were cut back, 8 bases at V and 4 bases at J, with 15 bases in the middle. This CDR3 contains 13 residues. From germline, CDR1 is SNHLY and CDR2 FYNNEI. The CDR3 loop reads CASAIQPPYEQYF. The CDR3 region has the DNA TGTGCCAGCGCTATACAGCCTCCTTACGAGCAGTACTTC.

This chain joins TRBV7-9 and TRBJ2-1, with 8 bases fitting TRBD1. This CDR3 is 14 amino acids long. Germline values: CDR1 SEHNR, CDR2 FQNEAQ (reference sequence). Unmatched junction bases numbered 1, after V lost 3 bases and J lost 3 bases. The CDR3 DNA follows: TGTGCCAGCAGCTTCACAGGGGGCTACAATGAGCAGTTCTTC. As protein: CASSFTGGYNEQFF.

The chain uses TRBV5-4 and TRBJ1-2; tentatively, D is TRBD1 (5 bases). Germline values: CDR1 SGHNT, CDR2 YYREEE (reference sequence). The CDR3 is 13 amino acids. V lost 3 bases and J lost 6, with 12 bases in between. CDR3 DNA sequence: TGTGCCAGCAGCTCGATGGGGGGAGATGGCTACACCTTC. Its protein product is CASSSMGGDGYTF.

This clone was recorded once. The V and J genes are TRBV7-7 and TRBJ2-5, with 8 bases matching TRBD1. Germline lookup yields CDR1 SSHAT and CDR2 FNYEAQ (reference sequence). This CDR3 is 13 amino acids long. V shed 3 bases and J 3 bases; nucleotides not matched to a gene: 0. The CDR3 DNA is TGTGCCAGCAGCTTGGACAGGGAAGAGACCCAGTACTTC. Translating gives CASSLDREETQYF.

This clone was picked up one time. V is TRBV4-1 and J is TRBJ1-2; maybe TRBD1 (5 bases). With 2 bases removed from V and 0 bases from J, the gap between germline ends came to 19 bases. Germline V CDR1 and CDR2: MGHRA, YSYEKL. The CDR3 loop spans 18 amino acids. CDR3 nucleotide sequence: TGCGCCAGCAGCCAACAATTTCTCGGCCCAGGGACTAACTATGGCTACACCTTC. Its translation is CASSQQFLGPGTNYGYTF.

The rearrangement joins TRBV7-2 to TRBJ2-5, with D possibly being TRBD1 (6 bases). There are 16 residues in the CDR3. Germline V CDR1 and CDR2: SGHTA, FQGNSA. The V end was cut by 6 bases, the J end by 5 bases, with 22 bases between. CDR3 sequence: CASSQDAGRGRETQYF. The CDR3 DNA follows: TGTGCCAGCAGTCAGGATGCAGGCAGGGGAAGGGAGACCCAGTACTTC. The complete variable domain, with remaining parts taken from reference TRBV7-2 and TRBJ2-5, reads GAGVSQSPSNKVTEKGKDVELRCDPISGHTALYWYRQSLGQGLEFLIYFQGNSAPDKSGLPSDRFSAERTGGSVSTLTIQRTQQEDSAVYLCASSQDAGRGRETQYFGPGTRLLVL.

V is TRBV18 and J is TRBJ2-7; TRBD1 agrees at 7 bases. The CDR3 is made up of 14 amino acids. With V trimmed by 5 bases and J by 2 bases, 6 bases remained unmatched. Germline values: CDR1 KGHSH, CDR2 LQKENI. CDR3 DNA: TGTGCCAGCTCATCCGCAGGGGGAACCTACGAGCAGTACTTC. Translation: CASSSAGGTYEQYF.

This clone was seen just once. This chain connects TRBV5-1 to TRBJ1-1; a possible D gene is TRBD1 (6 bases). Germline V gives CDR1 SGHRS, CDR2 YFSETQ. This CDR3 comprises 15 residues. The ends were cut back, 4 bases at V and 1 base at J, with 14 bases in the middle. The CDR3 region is CASSKAGTRNTEAFF. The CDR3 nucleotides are TGCGCCAGCAGCAAAGCCGGGACACGGAACACTGAAGCTTTCTTT.

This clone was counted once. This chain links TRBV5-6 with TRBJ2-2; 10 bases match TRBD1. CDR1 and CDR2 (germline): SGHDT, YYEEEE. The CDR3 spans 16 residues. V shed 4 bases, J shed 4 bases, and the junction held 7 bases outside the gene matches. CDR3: CASSTGTGVSTGELFF. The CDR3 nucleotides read TGTGCCAGCAGCACCGGGACAGGGGTCAGCACCGGGGAGCTGTTTTTT.